This T cell receptor (beta chain) was captured by sequencing in a study of identical twins. Findings of the study overall: Cord blood's abundant beta clonotypes had fewer insertions, unlike memory repertoires.

Template switching supplied a universal primer site; unique molecular identifiers were carried on the cDNA. TCRdb itself ran the 5' RACE reads through MiXCR, one entry per CDR3 protein. The table lists about 720,000 distinct CDR3 sequences, approximately 18% of them singletons. Trimming pared 5 bases from V and 4 bases from J, leaving 19 bases between. This CDR3 is built from 16 residues. For this clonotype: Its antigen is undetermined.

The same specimen was also included in a second study, on T cells expressing NK-cell markers. From that study: There were a few donors in whom these clonotypes also led the CD3+CD56-NKG2C+ fraction.

The source material was PBMCs. This rearrangement joins TRBV12-3 or TRBV12-4 to TRBJ2-3; unclear D gene. The sequence was collected from a young woman in good health. This CDR3 is CASSPPREKRADTQYF. The DNA of the CDR3 is TGTGCCAGCAGTCCCCCTCGTGAGAAACGGGCAGATACGCAGTATTTT.